Each of the 28 T cell receptor beta chains below was sequenced from the same sample in a study of blood T cell repertoires in COVID-19. Sequencing used immunoSEQ multiplex PCR; TCRdb keeps in-frame clones, though not all of them. The table lists about 500,000 clones, roughly 89% of them singletons. Sequenced: peripheral blood. The origin of the receptors is a woman aged 45-59 years with COVID-19, enrolled during active disease.

The rearrangement uses TRBV29-1 and TRBJ1-4; no reliable D call. V dropped 4 bases and J dropped 8 bases, with 17 bases sitting between them. Germline V gene sequence: CDR1 SQVTM, CDR2 ANQGSEA. CDR3 length equals 14 residues. CDR3 amino acids: CSVGPAGEEEKLFF. The CDR3 region has the DNA TGCAGCGTTGGCCCGGCCGGGGAGGAGGAAAAACTGTTTTTT. The complete variable domain, with remaining parts taken from reference TRBV29-1 and TRBJ1-4, reads SAVISQKPSRDICQRGTSLTIQCQVDSQVTMMFWYRQQPGQSLTLIATANQGSEATYESGFVIDKFPISRPNLTFSTLTVSNMSPEDSSIYLCSVGPAGEEEKLFFGSGTQLSVL.

CDR3 sequence reads: CASSLEVQGTYGYTF. The CDR3 DNA is TGCGCCAGCAGCTTGGAGGTTCAGGGGACCTATGGCTACACCTTC. The V call is TRBV5-1, the J call TRBJ1-2, with D possibly being TRBD1 (6 bases). V was pared by 0 bases and J by 4 bases, with 13 bases between. The CDR3 is made up of 15 amino acids. Germline assignment: CDR1 SGHRS and CDR2 YFSETQ. The full variable domain, completed using reference TRBV5-1 and TRBJ1-2, is KAGVTQTPRYLIKTRGQQVTLSCSPISGHRSVSWYQQTPGQGLQFLFEYFSETQRNKGNFPGRFSGRQFSNSRSEMNVSTLELGDSALYLCASSLEVQGTYGYTFGSGTRLTVV.

The chain links TRBV29-1 to TRBJ1-2; TRBD1 agrees at 8 bases. Per germline, CDR1 SQVTM and CDR2 ANQGSEA. The CDR3 runs to 13 residues. After removal of 1 base from V and 7 bases from J, the junction contained 5 bases not matched to a gene. The CDR3 loop is CSVEVAGGGGYTF. DNA of the CDR3: TGCAGCGTTGAAGTGGCAGGGGGCGGTGGCTACACCTTC.

The chain joins TRBV7-7 to TRBJ1-5; D unclear. The CDR3 has 14 amino acids. The V and J ends lost 3 bases and 7 bases respectively, with 13 bases between them. Germline lookup yields CDR1 SSHAT and CDR2 FNYEAQ (reference sequence). This chain's CDR3 is CASSFALEDQPQHF. The DNA of the CDR3 is TGTGCCAGCAGCTTCGCGCTAGAAGACCAGCCCCAGCATTTT.

The V call is TRBV7-7, the J call TRBJ2-2, with D tentatively TRBD2 (5 bases). Germline-derived CDR1 and CDR2 are SSHAT and FNYEAQ (reference sequence). The CDR3 is 15 amino acids. V was cut by 1 base and J by 1 base, with 7 bases left in between. The CDR3 coding sequence is TGTGCCAGCAGCTTAGACGGGGTGAACACCGGGGAGCTGTTTTTT. This encodes CASSLDGVNTGELFF.

The chain uses TRBV6-5 and TRBJ1-5; 8 nucleotides match TRBD1. Germline CDR1 reads MNHEY; CDR2 reads SVGAGI. J gave up 0 bases and V 4 bases, and 5 bases lay outside the gene matches. The length of the CDR3 is 16 residues. The CDR3 coding sequence is TGTGCCAGCAGTTCCCAGGGACAGGATAGCAATCAGCCCCAGCATTTT. Amino acids: CASSSQGQDSNQPQHF.

This clone has a single count. This chain links TRBV3-1 (or the pseudogene TRBV3-2) with TRBJ2-5; 9 bases align to TRBD2. CDR3 length equals 16 residues. Germline trimming cut 0 bases from V and 5 bases from J; bases unmatched to any gene: 7. Germline CDR1 LGHDT, CDR2 YNNKEL (reference sequence). CDR3 region: CASSQELAGDAETQYF. The CDR3 DNA reads TGTGCCAGCAGCCAAGAGTTAGCGGGGGACGCGGAGACCCAGTACTTC.

The chain carries TRBV5-1 and TRBJ1-3; the D gene is possibly TRBD1 (5 bases). The germline CDR1 and CDR2 sequences are SGHRS and YFSETQ. V was pared by 0 bases and J by 1 base, with 11 bases between. This CDR3 is built from 16 residues. The CDR3 nucleotides read TGCGCCAGCAGCTTGGAATCAGGGACTTCTGGAAACACCATATATTTT. It is translated as CASSLESGTSGNTIYF.

V and J are TRBV27 and TRBJ1-5; TRBD1 matches at 11 bases. The V and J ends lost 6 bases and 6 bases, in that order; junction bases with no gene match: 7. The V gene's germline CDR1 is MNHEY and CDR2 SMNVEV (reference sequence). The CDR3 has 15 amino acids. The CDR3 sequence is CASRKGQGASQPQHF. The CDR3 DNA is TGTGCCAGCAGGAAAGGACAGGGGGCAAGTCAGCCCCAGCATTTT.

The chain combines TRBV7-2 with TRBJ1-5; D remains ambiguous. The CDR3 runs to 15 residues. The V and J ends lost 1 base and 4 bases respectively, with 11 bases between them. Germline CDR1 SGHTA, CDR2 FQGNSA. CDR3 bases: TGTGCCAGCAGCTTAGTCCACACGTCGAATCAGCCCCAGCATTTT. Residues: CASSLVHTSNQPQHF.

The chain has TRBV6-5 and TRBJ2-7; 11 nucleotides match TRBD1. Trimming at V came to 6 bases and at J to 3 bases, leaving 1 base not matched to a gene. The CDR3 has 13 residues. Germline CDR1 and CDR2: MNHEY and SVGAGI. The DNA of the CDR3 is TGTGCCAGCAGAGGGACAGGGGGCTACGAGCAGTACTTC. It yields the protein CASRGTGGYEQYF.

A remark on this clone: This CDR3 is also generated by other DNA sequences in the sample. This chain connects TRBV29-1 to TRBJ1-5; maybe TRBD1 (6 bases). The CDR3 totals 12 residues. CDR1 SQVTM and CDR2 ANQGSEA come from the germline V gene. V lost 4 bases and J lost 2, with 6 bases in between. The CDR3 loop is CSVGQGNQPQHF. In DNA, the CDR3 is TGCAGCGTTGGACAGGGCAATCAGCCCCAGCATTTT.

The chain recombines TRBV6-5 with TRBJ1-3, with D possibly matching TRBD1 (6 bases). This CDR3 comprises 15 residues. V lost 5 bases and J lost 3, with 14 bases in between. In germline, CDR1 is MNHEY, CDR2 SVGAGI. The CDR3 DNA reads TGTGCCAGCAGTCGGGTCTTCAGGGGTGGAAACACCATATATTTT. Protein: CASSRVFRGGNTIYF.

The CDR3 nucleotides are TGTGCCACCAGTGGGCAACAGTACAATGAGCAGTTCTTC. This encodes CATSGQQYNEQFF. The rearrangement uses TRBV24-1 and TRBJ2-1; the D is unclear. V lost 5 bases and J 4 bases, leaving 8 bases between the germline ends. The length of the CDR3 is 13 residues. Looked up from germline, CDR1 is KGHDR and CDR2 is SFDVKD.

The V and J genes are TRBV12-3 or TRBV12-4 and TRBJ1-1; possibly TRBD1 for D (5 bases). Between the trimmed V and J ends, which lost 6 bases and 5 bases, there was a span of 13 bases. The length of the CDR3 is 13 residues. The CDR3 here is CASRGGLWTEAFF. CDR3 DNA sequence: TGTGCCAGCAGGGGGGGGTTGTGGACTGAAGCTTTCTTT.

The V gene is TRBV18, the J gene TRBJ2-5; D remains unclear. The length of the CDR3 is 14 residues. V was clipped by 1 base and J by 5 bases, with 11 bases between them. From germline, CDR1 is KGHSH and CDR2 LQKENI. CDR3 nucleotide sequence: TGTGCCAGCTCACCACGGGCGCTGGTGGAGACCCAGTACTTC. Its translation: CASSPRALVETQYF.

V usage is TRBV19 and J usage is TRBJ1-1; D remains unclear. Trimming removed 7 bases from V and 0 bases from J, with 9 bases in between. The CDR3 is 13 residues long. CDR1 LNHDA and CDR2 SQIVND come from the germline V gene (reference sequence). This chain's CDR3 is CASTAALNTEAFF. CDR3 nucleotide sequence: TGTGCCAGTACGGCAGCGTTGAACACTGAAGCTTTCTTT. The full variable domain, rest sourced from reference TRBV19 and TRBJ1-1, is DGGITQSPKYLFRKEGQNVTLSCEQNLNHDAMYWYRQDPGQGLRLIYYSQIVNDFQKGDIAEGYSVSREKKESFPLTVTSAQKNPTAFYLCASTAALNTEAFFGQGTRLTVV.

The J gene is TRBJ1-2, the V gene TRBV4-1; a possible D gene is TRBD1 (5 bases). Trimming shortened V by 4 bases and J by 3 bases, and 12 bases separated the two germline ends. The CDR3 runs to 14 residues. Germline V gives CDR1 MGHRA, CDR2 YSYEKL. The chain's CDR3 is CASSLGSRDYGYTF. CDR3 sequence (DNA): TGCGCCAGCAGCCTTGGGTCCAGGGACTATGGCTACACCTTC.

V gene TRBV3-1 (or the pseudogene TRBV3-2) combines with J gene TRBJ2-1; D might be TRBD2 (6 bases). Germline assignment: CDR1 LGHDT and CDR2 YNNKEL (reference sequence). The CDR3 is made up of 11 amino acids. V gave up 2 bases and J gave up 10 bases, with 6 bases separating them. For the CDR3, the DNA is TGTGCCAGCAGCCAAAGCGGGGAGCAGTTCTTC. Encoded protein: CASSQSGEQFF.

The chain has TRBV27 and TRBJ1-1, with a tentative D call TRBD1 (5 bases). Trimming took off 3 bases at V and 1 base at J, with 9 bases between the two ends. CDR1 and CDR2 (germline): MNHEY, SMNVEV (reference sequence). The CDR3 is 14 residues long. In nucleotides, the CDR3 is TGTGCCAGCAGTTTTCGGGGGAGGAACACTGAAGCTTTCTTT. Translating it yields CASSFRGRNTEAFF.

This clone has just a few counts. This sample also contains other DNA sequences that code for the same CDR3. The genes are TRBV5-1 and TRBJ1-2; D is uncertain. The germline CDR1 and CDR2 sequences are SGHRS and YFSETQ. The V gene lost 0 bases and the J gene lost 3 bases, with 6 bases spanning the gap. This CDR3 is built from 13 residues. The CDR3 is CASSLAGDYGYTF. The CDR3 DNA reads TGCGCCAGCAGCTTGGCGGGAGACTATGGCTACACCTTC.

V is TRBV6-5 and J is TRBJ2-1, with a possible D match to TRBD1 (5 bases). From germline, CDR1 is MNHEY and CDR2 SVGAGI. Trimming took off 6 bases at V and 10 bases at J, with 10 bases between the two ends. The CDR3 sequence is 11 residues long. Here the CDR3 reads CASSWQGEQFF. CDR3 DNA sequence: TGTGCCAGCAGCTGGCAGGGAGAGCAGTTCTTC.

The chain links TRBV5-6 to TRBJ2-5; the D gene is possibly TRBD1 (5 bases). V lost 1 base to trimming and J lost 2 bases, with 9 bases between them. Germline CDR1 SGHDT, CDR2 YYEEEE. This CDR3 is 14 amino acids long. The DNA of the CDR3 is TGTGCCAGCAGCTTGTATGCAGGGCAAGAGACCCAGTACTTC. It codes for CASSLYAGQETQYF.

This chain joins TRBV6-6 and TRBJ1-5; no reliable D call. The CDR3 is 15 amino acids. The V and J ends lost 3 bases and 7 bases respectively, with 16 bases between them. Per the germline V gene, CDR1 is MNHNY and CDR2 is SVGAGI (reference sequence). The DNA of the CDR3 is TGTGCCAGCAGTTATCTTCCCCACTCTAAGCAGCCCCAGCATTTT. Amino acid sequence: CASSYLPHSKQPQHF.

This chain uses TRBV6-5 with TRBJ1-4, with 10 bases lining up with TRBD1. Germline-derived CDR1 and CDR2 are MNHEY and SVGAGI. The CDR3 is 14 amino acids. With 6 bases clipped from V and 8 bases from J, the junction kept 6 bases outside the gene matches. As DNA, the CDR3 is TGTGCCAGCAGGTGGACAGGGGGGGGAGAAAAACTGTTTTTT. It codes for CASRWTGGGEKLFF.

V gene TRBV7-2 combines with J gene TRBJ2-5; TRBD2 matches 8 bases. CDR1 is SGHTA, CDR2 FQGNSA, per germline. This CDR3 spans 17 amino acids. V dropped 9 bases and J dropped 3; count of bases not matched to a gene: 18. In DNA, the CDR3 is TGTGCCAGTACCCTCGAAGGAGCTAGCGGGTCGAAAGAGACCCAGTACTTC. Translated, it gives CASTLEGASGSKETQYF.

The CDR3 DNA is TGTGCCACCAGTGATTTAAAAGGGACAGGGGTTAATGAGCAGTTCTTC. The encoded protein is CATSDLKGTGVNEQFF. The J gene is TRBJ2-1, the V gene TRBV24-1; 10 nucleotides agree with TRBD1. This CDR3 is built from 16 residues. Germline loops: CDR1 KGHDR, CDR2 SFDVKD. The V and J ends lost 1 base and 7 bases, in that order; junction bases with no gene match: 6.

The J gene is TRBJ1-1, the V gene TRBV12-3 or TRBV12-4; D is ambiguous. CDR3 length: 12 amino acids. The ends were cut back, 6 bases at V and 6 bases at J, with 11 bases in the middle. The CDR3 region has the DNA TGTGCCAGCAGGCTCTTGGAGGCTGAAGCTTTCTTT. Its translation is CASRLLEAEAFF.